This T cell receptor beta chain derives from a study of shared clonotypes between healthy human individuals. The study, taken as a whole, reports: Few donors limited the genetic and exposure-history diversity represented. Relative to clonotypes present in all four donors, those not shared had lower generation probabilities.

Note on this clone: The target antigen is unknown.

Positive CCR7 selection of CD45RO-negative cells yielded the naive CD8 cells, and terminally differentiated effector memory CD45RA+ cells were excluded. This CDR3 has 13 amino acids. V dropped 0 bases and J dropped 8 bases, with 8 bases sitting between them. Germline V gene sequence: CDR1 LNHDA, CDR2 SQIVND (reference sequence). Sequencing was performed with immunoSEQ multiplex PCR; in TCRdb, only in-frame clones are kept and a portion is missing. This sample yields 1.5 million to 2.5 million clones, of which roughly 94% are seen a single time; 0.95% to 1.5% belongs to the top ten. The sample comprised naive CD8+ T cells sorted from blood. This TCR derives from a man between 18 and 29 years old in good health. V is TRBV19 and J is TRBJ2-1, with D uncertain. The CDR3 loop is CASSIDRSYEQFF. The DNA for the CDR3 is TGTGCCAGTAGTATAGATAGGAGCTATGAGCAGTTCTTC. Supplemented by reference TRBV19 and TRBJ2-1, the full variable domain reads DGGITQSPKYLFRKEGQNVTLSCEQNLNHDAMYWYRQDPGQGLRLIYYSQIVNDFQKGDIAEGYSVSREKKESFPLTVTSAQKNPTAFYLCASSIDRSYEQFFGPGTRLTVL.